This T cell receptor (beta chain) was identified in a study of shared clonotypes between healthy human individuals. Findings of the study overall: The study found lower generation probabilities in non-shared clonotypes than in those shared by all four donors.

Naive CD8 cells lacked CD45RO and underwent positive selection for CCR7, leaving out terminally differentiated effector memory CD45RA+ cells. Notes on this clone: Antigen specificity is unknown.

V shed 5 bases, J shed 2 bases, and the junction held 5 bases outside the gene matches. CDR3 size: 15 residues. Per germline, CDR1 MDHEN and CDR2 SYDVKM. Sequenced by immunoSEQ multiplex PCR; TCRdb stores in-frame clones only, minus some. This table has some 2,100,000 clones, 90% to 95% appearing once. V and J are TRBV28 and TRBJ2-7; the match to TRBD1 covers 11 bases. The sequenced material came from naive CD8+ T cells from PBMCs. The sequence was collected from a man between 18 and 35 years old in good health. Some clones in this sample may be carry-over from other donors' samples. DNA for the CDR3: TGTGCCAGCAGTAGACCGGGACAGGGGGCCTACGAGCAGTACTTC. The encoded protein is CASSRPGQGAYEQYF.